The 32 T cell receptor beta chains reported below all come from one sample, sequenced in a study of cytomegalovirus exposure and HLA in healthy donors (dated by TCRdb to 2016 to 2017). The library was made by the immunoSEQ multiplex PCR assay. The multiplex PCR relied on a mix of 60 forward primers for TCR Vbeta segments and 13 reverse primers for TCR Jbeta segments. This is the immuneACCESS table as TCRdb keeps it, with only in-frame sequences that have V and J called. A part of the clones is gone; compared with another copy, unresolved V genes explain less than half, and the rest is unexplained. This sample has more than 110,000 clones in its table, and about three quarters of those were observed once. The ten largest account for less than 1.5% of the sample. Sample: PBMCs. These receptors all stem from a male donor in good health and CMV-seropositive.

This clone was seen only once. The chain employs TRBV27 and TRBJ2-7; TRBD2 matches 11 bases. The CDR3 sequence is 15 residues long. Germline V gives CDR1 MNHEY, CDR2 SMNVEV (reference sequence). The V and J ends lost 6 bases and 7 bases, in that order; junction bases with no gene match: 11. The CDR3 spells CASRPLAGDLLEQYF. In DNA form, the CDR3 reads TGTGCCAGCAGACCACTAGCGGGGGACCTCTTGGAGCAGTACTTC.

V and J are TRBV7-9 and TRBJ1-3, with 7 bases that match TRBD1. Looked up from germline, CDR1 is SEHNR and CDR2 is FQNEAQ (reference sequence). This CDR3 contains 15 residues. The ends lost 6 bases at V and 2 bases at J; junction bases unmatched: 7. This CDR3 reads CASSQQGVPGNTIYF. The CDR3 DNA reads as TGTGCCAGCAGTCAGCAGGGGGTTCCTGGAAACACCATATATTTT.

The chain is built from TRBV18 and TRBJ2-1; 11 positions agree with TRBD2. The CDR3 is 15 amino acids. V shed 3 bases and J 5 bases; nucleotides not matched to a gene: 3. Germline V gives CDR1 KGHSH, CDR2 LQKENI. The CDR3 nucleotides are TGTGCCAGCTCACCGGGACTAGCGGAAAACAATGAGCAGTTCTTC. Amino acid sequence: CASSPGLAENNEQFF.

The V call is TRBV18, the J call TRBJ1-1; D might be TRBD1 (5 bases). The CDR3 has 17 residues. Germline V gene lookup returns CDR1 KGHSH and CDR2 LQKENI. Trimming removed 6 bases at V and 1 base at J, with 21 bases between. The CDR3 is CASSLSASTAANTEAFF. The CDR3 nucleotides are TGTGCCAGCTCCCTTTCCGCATCGACAGCCGCGAACACTGAAGCTTTCTTT.

The chain employs TRBV18 and TRBJ2-1; the match to TRBD2 covers 11 bases. The CDR3 sequence is 16 residues long. The germline V gene encodes CDR1 KGHSH and CDR2 LQKENI. With V trimmed by 3 bases and J by 7 bases, 8 bases remained unmatched. Here the CDR3 DNA reads TGTGCCAGCTCACCTACTAGCGGGGGACTCCGGAATGAGCAGTTCTTC. Its protein is CASSPTSGGLRNEQFF.

V and J are TRBV2 and TRBJ2-7; D is possibly TRBD1 (5 bases). Trimming left V 1 base short and J 1 base short, with 8 bases between. Germline CDR1 reads SNHLY; CDR2 reads FYNNEI. The CDR3 contains 14 residues. The CDR3 sequence: CASSEDDRSYEQYF. Here the CDR3 DNA reads TGTGCCAGCAGTGAAGACGACAGATCCTACGAGCAGTACTTC. The whole variable domain, remainder taken from reference TRBV2 and TRBJ2-7, is EPEVTQTPSHQVTQMGQEVILRCVPISNHLYFYWYRQILGQKVEFLVSFYNNEISEKSEIFDDQFSVERPDGSNFTLKIRSTKLEDSAMYFCASSEDDRSYEQYFGPGTRLTVT.

The chain links TRBV7-3 to TRBJ2-2, with D perhaps TRBD1 (5 bases). The germline CDR1 and CDR2 sequences are SGHTA and FQGTGA. V was trimmed by 5 bases and J by 2 bases, leaving 9 bases between them. The CDR3 has 14 amino acids. In DNA form, the CDR3 reads TGTGCCAGCAGCCCCGGACACAACACCGGGGAGCTGTTTTTT. It encodes CASSPGHNTGELFF.

The genes are TRBV19 and TRBJ1-1; 8 bases agree with TRBD1. With V trimmed by 7 bases and J by 0 bases, 10 bases remained unmatched. The CDR3 extends over 16 amino acids. Looked up from germline, CDR1 is LNHDA and CDR2 is SQIVND (reference sequence). CDR3 protein: CASTHSGGGMNTEAFF. CDR3 DNA: TGTGCCAGTACCCATTCAGGGGGCGGGATGAACACTGAAGCTTTCTTT.

The rearrangement uses TRBV2 and TRBJ1-4, with D tentatively TRBD1 (6 bases). This CDR3 region has 15 residues. Germline CDR1 is SNHLY and CDR2 is FYNNEI. V was shortened by 3 bases and J by 7 bases, with 15 bases between the two germline ends. CDR3 in amino acids: CASSDEQGLSEKLFF. The CDR3, as DNA: TGTGCCAGCAGTGACGAGCAGGGGCTTAGTGAAAAACTGTTTTTT.

The V call is TRBV10-3, the J call TRBJ2-7, with 10 bases identical to TRBD1. This CDR3 is built from 14 residues. Germline-derived CDR1 and CDR2 are ENHRY and SYGVKD. The ends lost 7 bases at V and 5 bases at J; junction bases unmatched: 8. CDR3 loop: CAITRDRGLHEQYF. The CDR3 DNA sequence: TGTGCCATCACTCGGGACAGGGGTCTCCACGAGCAGTACTTC.

This clone has just a few counts. The chain carries TRBV7-2 and TRBJ1-1; perhaps TRBD1 as D (6 bases). From germline, CDR1 is SGHTA and CDR2 FQGNSA. This CDR3 is 14 amino acids long. The V and J ends lost 2 bases and 2 bases respectively, with 9 bases between them. The CDR3 region has the DNA TGTGCCAGCAGCTTACAGGGGACAAACACTGAAGCTTTCTTT. As protein: CASSLQGTNTEAFF.

This chain uses TRBV18 with TRBJ1-4; TRBD1 might be the D (6 bases). The CDR3 runs to 15 residues. CDR1 and CDR2 from the germline V gene are KGHSH and LQKENI. V lost 3 bases, J lost 5 bases, and 13 bases lay in between. The CDR3 nucleotides read TGTGCCAGCTCACCCGAGACAGGCGCCAATGAAAAACTGTTTTTT. Encoded protein: CASSPETGANEKLFF.

This rearrangement joins TRBV11-1 to TRBJ2-6; 9 nucleotides match TRBD1. V was pared by 5 bases and J by 4 bases, with 9 bases of the junction left unmatched. Germline V gene lookup returns CDR1 SGHAT and CDR2 FQDESV (reference sequence). The CDR3 totals 17 residues. In DNA, the CDR3 is TGTGCCAGCAGCCCGAGGACAGGGGAGTCCGGGGCCAACGTCCTGACTTTC. The encoded protein is CASSPRTGESGANVLTF. The whole variable domain, filled in from reference TRBV11-1 and TRBJ2-6, reads EAEVAQSPRYKITEKSQAVAFWCDPISGHATLYWYRQILGQGPELLVQFQDESVVDDSQLPKDRFSAERLKGVDSTLKIQPAELGDSAMYLCASSPRTGESGANVLTFGAGSRLTVL.

The chain links TRBV9 to TRBJ2-2; D is ambiguous. The CDR3 runs 17 residues. The ends were cut back, 1 base at V and 0 bases at J, with 13 bases in the middle. The germline V gene has CDR1 SGDLS and CDR2 YYNGEE. CDR3 protein: CASSVSLAGSNTGELFF. The CDR3 bases are TGTGCCAGCAGCGTAAGCTTGGCAGGCTCGAACACCGGGGAGCTGTTTTTT.

This clone was counted a few times. Germline and junction disagree at one end, which may indicate a read error. The gene calls are TRBV6-1 and TRBJ1-1, with 9 bases identical to TRBD1. CDR3 length: 17 residues. Germline V gene lookup returns CDR1 MNHNS and CDR2 SASEGT. CDR3 bases: TGTGCCAGCAGTGAAACCCCCTGGACAGGGGTGAATACTGAAGCTTTCTTT. This sequence encodes CASSETPWTGVNTEAFF.

J is TRBJ2-5 and V is TRBV14; 8 nucleotides align to TRBD1. The CDR3 totals 15 residues. The germline V gene has CDR1 SGHDN and CDR2 FVKESK. The junction had 3 bases not matched to a gene; V was cut back by 2 bases and J by 1 base. The CDR3 DNA reads TGTGCCAGCAGCCAACTAGGACAGGGCCAAGAGACCCAGTACTTC. Amino acids: CASSQLGQGQETQYF. The full variable domain, completed using reference TRBV14 and TRBJ2-5, is EAGVTQFPSHSVIEKGQTVTLRCDPISGHDNLYWYRRVMGKEIKFLLHFVKESKQDESGMPNNRFLAERTGGTYSTLKVQPAELEDSGVYFCASSQLGQGQETQYFGPGTRLLVL.

This clone was seen a single time. V is TRBV5-6 and J is TRBJ2-7; D ambiguous. From germline, CDR1 is SGHDT and CDR2 YYEEEE. Trimming shortened V by 6 bases and J by 4 bases, and 14 bases separated the two germline ends. CDR3 size: 13 residues. The CDR3 loop reads CASTSPVRYEQYF. The DNA of the CDR3 is TGTGCCAGCACCTCTCCCGTTAGATACGAGCAGTACTTC.

The chain carries TRBV9 and TRBJ2-7; TRBD2 agrees at 9 bases. The V segment lost 4 bases and the J segment 4 bases; nucleotides outside the gene matches: 12. This CDR3 comprises 16 residues. CDR1 is SGDLS and CDR2 is YYNGEE in the germline V gene. In DNA form, the CDR3 reads TGTGCCAGCAGCTTACAACGGTCTAGCGGGACATACGAGCAGTACTTC. This sequence encodes CASSLQRSSGTYEQYF.

V and J are TRBV9 and TRBJ1-3; the match to TRBD1 covers 7 bases. Germline assignment: CDR1 SGDLS and CDR2 YYNGEE. Trimming at V came to 3 bases and at J to 7 bases, leaving 22 bases not matched to a gene. This CDR3 is 19 amino acids long. Written as DNA, the CDR3 is TGTGCCAGCAGCGCCACCGGCCGGATAGACAGGGAACAACGGAACACCATATATTTT. It yields the protein CASSATGRIDREQRNTIYF.

This chain uses TRBV19 with TRBJ1-1; no clear D. Trimming shortened V by 7 bases and J by 0 bases, and 15 bases separated the two germline ends. The germline CDR1 and CDR2 sequences are LNHDA and SQIVND (reference sequence). The CDR3 runs 15 residues. CDR3 coding DNA: TGTGCCAGTACGGCAGCAACCGGGTTGAACACTGAAGCTTTCTTT. Translated: CASTAATGLNTEAFF.

This chain joins TRBV28 and TRBJ1-4; perhaps TRBD1 as D (6 bases). Germline lookup yields CDR1 MDHEN and CDR2 SYDVKM. The V and J ends lost 2 bases and 12 bases respectively, with 13 bases between them. CDR3 length equals 13 residues. The CDR3 here is CASSLAGGRELFF. DNA for the CDR3: TGTGCCAGCAGTTTAGCGGGGGGCCGGGAACTGTTTTTT.

The CDR3 sequence is CASSPRQGVNTEAFF. Here the CDR3 DNA reads TGCGCCAGCAGCCCGAGACAGGGGGTGAACACTGAAGCTTTCTTT. The chain recombines TRBV4-1 with TRBJ1-1, with TRBD1 matching over 9 bases. Germline V gives CDR1 MGHRA, CDR2 YSYEKL. This CDR3 spans 15 amino acids. Unmatched junction bases numbered 3, after V lost 4 bases and J lost 0 bases.

This rearrangement joins TRBV13 to TRBJ2-7; TRBD1 matches at 8 bases. V was pared by 3 bases and J by 4 bases, with 5 bases of the junction left unmatched. In germline, CDR1 is PRHDT, CDR2 FYEKMQ (reference sequence). The CDR3 length is 14 residues. CDR3 in amino acids: CASSLGQAGYEQYF. The CDR3 coding sequence is TGTGCCAGCAGCTTGGGACAGGCGGGATACGAGCAGTACTTC. Using reference TRBV13 and TRBJ2-7 for the parts outside the CDR3, the full variable domain is AAGVIQSPRHLIKEKRETATLKCYPIPRHDTVYWYQQGPGQDPQFLISFYEKMQSDKGSIPDRFSAQQFSDYHSELNMSSLELGDSALYFCASSLGQAGYEQYFGPGTRLTVT.

The rearrangement links TRBV6-1 to TRBJ2-3; D possibly corresponds to TRBD2 (6 bases). Germline V lookup: CDR1 MNHNS, CDR2 SASEGT. V lost 6 bases, J lost 5 bases, and 15 bases lay in between. This CDR3 is 14 amino acids long. CDR3 in amino acids: CASSWDWLQDTQYF. Here the CDR3 DNA reads TGTGCCAGCAGCTGGGACTGGCTTCAAGATACGCAGTATTTT.

The gene calls are TRBV9 and TRBJ1-1, with D uncertain. V was trimmed by 3 bases and J by 8 bases, leaving 17 bases between them. CDR3 length: 14 amino acids. CDR1 is SGDLS and CDR2 is YYNGEE in the germline V gene. The CDR3 bases are TGTGCCAGCAGCGGCGATGACGGGTACGAGGAAGCTTTCTTT. Residues: CASSGDDGYEEAFF. Looking up the rest from reference TRBV9 and TRBJ1-1 gives the full variable domain: DSGVTQTPKHLITATGQRVTLRCSPRSGDLSVYWYQQSLDQGLQFLIQYYNGEERAKGNILERFSAQQFPDLHSELNLSSLELGDSALYFCASSGDDGYEEAFFGQGTRLTVV.

This rearrangement joins TRBV4-1 to TRBJ2-5; 10 bases are a match to TRBD2. J was trimmed by 4 bases and V by 2 bases; bases with no gene match: 7. Per germline, CDR1 MGHRA and CDR2 YSYEKL. CDR3 length equals 16 residues. CDR3 in DNA: TGCGCCAGCAGCCAACTAGCGGGAGTACTGGGAGAGACCCAGTACTTC. Its protein is CASSQLAGVLGETQYF.

The chain has TRBV19 and TRBJ1-1, with TRBD1 identical over 9 bases. Per the germline V gene, CDR1 is LNHDA and CDR2 is SQIVND (reference sequence). This CDR3 has 15 residues. V was pared by 1 base and J by 3 bases, with 3 bases of the junction left unmatched. The DNA for the CDR3 is TGTGCCAGTAGTATAGGAGACAGGGGGTACACTGAAGCTTTCTTT. This sequence encodes CASSIGDRGYTEAFF. The entire variable domain, with the rest obtained from reference TRBV19 and TRBJ1-1, is as follows: DGGITQSPKYLFRKEGQNVTLSCEQNLNHDAMYWYRQDPGQGLRLIYYSQIVNDFQKGDIAEGYSVSREKKESFPLTVTSAQKNPTAFYLCASSIGDRGYTEAFFGQGTRLTVV.

V is TRBV5-5 and J is TRBJ1-2; 9 nucleotides agree with TRBD1. Germline CDR1 is SGHKS and CDR2 is YYEKEE (reference sequence). This CDR3 comprises 14 residues. Germline trimming cut 4 bases from V and 8 bases from J; bases unmatched to any gene: 9. The DNA for the CDR3 is TGTGCCAGCAGCGTCGGGACAGGGCCATTCGGCTACACCTTC. It is translated as CASSVGTGPFGYTF.

This clone has just a few counts. V and J are TRBV18 and TRBJ2-7; TRBD2 agrees at 7 bases. The CDR3 contains 15 residues. Per germline, CDR1 KGHSH and CDR2 LQKENI. J lost 7 bases, V lost 1 base, and 10 bases had no gene match. CDR3 nucleotide sequence: TGTGCCAGCTCACCACAAAGCGGCGGGAGCTATGAGCAGTACTTC. Its protein is CASSPQSGGSYEQYF. The full variable domain, rest sourced from reference TRBV18 and TRBJ2-7, is NAGVMQNPRHLVRRRGQEARLRCSPMKGHSHVYWYRQLPEEGLKFMVYLQKENIIDESGMPKERFSAEFPKEGPSILRIQQVVRGDSAAYFCASSPQSGGSYEQYFGPGTRLTVT.

V gene TRBV7-2 combines with J gene TRBJ2-1; 10 positions match TRBD1. The CDR3 extends over 16 amino acids. The germline CDR1 and CDR2 sequences are SGHTA and FQGNSA. Trimming removed 5 bases from V and 0 bases from J; junction bases left unmatched: 4. DNA of the CDR3: TGTGCCAGCAGCCGGGGACAGGGGATCTCCTACAATGAGCAGTTCTTC. Its protein product is CASSRGQGISYNEQFF.

In its sample, this clone was seen a few times. The J gene is TRBJ1-1, the V gene TRBV6-1; D gene ambiguous. Germline assignment: CDR1 MNHNS and CDR2 SASEGT. Trimming removed 0 bases at V and 4 bases at J, with 6 bases between. The CDR3 length is 13 residues. The CDR3 sequence is CASSEAAGTEAFF. CDR3 nucleotide sequence: TGTGCCAGCAGTGAAGCAGCGGGCACTGAAGCTTTCTTT.

This clone has more than one count but fewer than ten. The chain uses TRBV10-3 and TRBJ1-1; D not certain. This CDR3 contains 12 residues. Germline values: CDR1 ENHRY, CDR2 SYGVKD. Trimming removed 5 bases at V and 2 bases at J, with 6 bases between. The CDR3 loop is CAISTRNTEAFF. The CDR3 DNA is TGTGCCATCAGTACACGAAACACTGAAGCTTTCTTT.